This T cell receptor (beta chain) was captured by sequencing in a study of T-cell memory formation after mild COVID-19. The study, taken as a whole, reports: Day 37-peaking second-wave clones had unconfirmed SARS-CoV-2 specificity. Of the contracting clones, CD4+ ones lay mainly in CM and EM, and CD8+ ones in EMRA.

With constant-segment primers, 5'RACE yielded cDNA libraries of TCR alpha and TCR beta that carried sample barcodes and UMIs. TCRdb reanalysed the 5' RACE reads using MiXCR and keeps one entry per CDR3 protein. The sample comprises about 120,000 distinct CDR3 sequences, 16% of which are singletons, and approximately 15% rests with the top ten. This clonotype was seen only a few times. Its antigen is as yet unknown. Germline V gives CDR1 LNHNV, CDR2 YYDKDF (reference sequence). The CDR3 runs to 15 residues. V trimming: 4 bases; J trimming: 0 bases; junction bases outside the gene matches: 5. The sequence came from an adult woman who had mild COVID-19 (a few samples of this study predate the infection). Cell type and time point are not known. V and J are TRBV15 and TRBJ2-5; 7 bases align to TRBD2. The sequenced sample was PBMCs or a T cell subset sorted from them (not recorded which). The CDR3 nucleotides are TGTGCCACCAGCACCCTAGCGGAAGACCAAGAGACCCAGTACTTC. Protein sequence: CATSTLAEDQETQYF. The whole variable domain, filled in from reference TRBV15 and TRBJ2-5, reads DAMVIQNPRYQVTQFGKPVTLSCSQTLNHNVMYWYQQKSSQAPKLLFHYYDKDFNNEADTPDNFQSRRPNTSFCFLDIRSPGLGDTAMYLCATSTLAEDQETQYFGPGTRLLVL.